The 16 T cell receptor beta chains presented below share a single source sample, sequenced in a study of CD8+ T cells in alopecia areata. As the sequencing template, cDNA was produced by extracting RNA and reverse transcribing it. Repertoires were generated with immunoSEQ multiplex PCR, while TCRdb's copy carries only in-frame clones and drops some. The data hold 200,000 or so clones, with roughly 44% observed a single time. Treatment meaning: oral pan-JAK inhibitor, 5-10 mg twice daily. Source: CD4+ T cells sorted from blood, taken around week 36, from a patient treated with tofacitinib. The receptors here all came from a human donor with alopecia areata.

The chain couples TRBV6-4 to TRBJ2-1; 8 nucleotides agree with TRBD1. Looked up from germline, CDR1 is MRHNA and CDR2 is SNTAGT. The trim removed 4 bases at V and 10 bases at J, leaving 6 bases unmatched. This CDR3 has 13 residues. CDR3 protein: CASSGSGGGEQFF. The CDR3 region has the DNA TGTGCCAGCAGTGGCTCAGGGGGCGGAGAGCAGTTCTTC.

This clone was counted at least ten times. The sample holds other DNA sequences that translate to the same CDR3. V usage is TRBV28 and J usage is TRBJ2-7, with D hard to call. Germline CDR1 and CDR2: MDHEN and SYDVKM. V dropped 5 bases and J dropped 0 bases, with 14 bases sitting between them. There are 15 residues in the CDR3. The chain's CDR3 is CASSLTPRSSYEQYF. DNA of the CDR3: TGTGCCAGCAGTCTAACCCCAAGGAGCTCCTACGAGCAGTACTTC.

CDR3 sequence (DNA): TGTGCCAGCAGCTCGGGACAGAGGCTTTATGGCTACACCTTC. This gives the protein CASSSGQRLYGYTF. The chain links TRBV5-4 to TRBJ1-2; 7 bases fit TRBD1. The V and J ends lost 3 bases and 5 bases, in that order; junction bases with no gene match: 7. The germline CDR1 and CDR2 sequences are SGHNT and YYREEE (reference sequence). The length of the CDR3 is 14 residues.

The V call is TRBV6-5, the J call TRBJ1-2; D gene unclear. There are 13 residues in the CDR3. The V gene lost 6 bases and the J gene lost 1 base, with 9 bases spanning the gap. The germline gives CDR1 MNHEY, CDR2 SVGAGI. The CDR3 loop reads CASSRHLNYGYTF. DNA of the CDR3: TGTGCCAGCAGCAGACACCTTAACTATGGCTACACCTTC.

This rearrangement joins TRBV28 to TRBJ2-2; 7 bases are a match to TRBD2. This CDR3 has 14 residues. Germline V gene lookup returns CDR1 MDHEN and CDR2 SYDVKM. With 10 bases clipped from V and 2 bases from J, the junction kept 7 bases outside the gene matches. The CDR3 region is CATAPGGNTGELFF. The CDR3 nucleotides read TGTGCCACCGCACCGGGGGGAAACACCGGGGAGCTGTTTTTT.

The chain links TRBV28 to TRBJ1-5; D unclear. The CDR3 contains 14 residues. Trimming left V 8 bases short and J 0 bases short, with 11 bases between. Looked up from germline, CDR1 is MDHEN and CDR2 is SYDVKM. CDR3 amino acids: CASRNKFSNQPQHF. In nucleotides, the CDR3 is TGTGCCAGCCGGAACAAGTTTAGCAATCAGCCCCAGCATTTT.

This clone turned up a few times. The chain links TRBV2 to TRBJ1-2, with D possibly matching TRBD1 (5 bases). V was clipped by 4 bases and J by 3 bases, with 18 bases between them. This CDR3 contains 16 residues. Germline CDR1 is SNHLY and CDR2 is FYNNEI. CDR3 protein: CASSGEGIGLDYGYTF. CDR3 coding DNA: TGTGCCAGCAGTGGGGAGGGGATCGGCTTGGACTATGGCTACACCTTC.

The chain couples TRBV5-1 to TRBJ2-1, with 13 nucleotides matching TRBD2. The ends lost 4 bases at V and 8 bases at J; junction bases unmatched: 9. The CDR3 runs to 16 residues. CDR1 and CDR2 from the germline V gene are SGHRS and YFSETQ. CDR3 nucleotides: TGCGCCAGCAGCCTCCCACTAGCGGGAGGGTACGATGAGCAGTTCTTC. Its translation: CASSLPLAGGYDEQFF.

In its sample, this clone was seen a few times. The rearrangement uses TRBV19 and TRBJ2-1; 11 bases map to TRBD2. V shed 4 bases and J 4 bases; nucleotides not matched to a gene: 6. Germline CDR1 is LNHDA and CDR2 is SQIVND (reference sequence). The CDR3 sequence is 16 residues long. CDR3: CASSRRLAGFYNEQFF. The DNA of the CDR3 is TGTGCCAGTAGTAGAAGACTAGCGGGATTTTACAATGAGCAGTTCTTC.

J is TRBJ2-1 and V is TRBV6-5; D call uncertain. Germline CDR1 is MNHEY and CDR2 is SVGAGI. Trimming removed 6 bases at V and 8 bases at J, with 17 bases between. The CDR3 has 14 residues. The DNA for the CDR3 is TGTGCCAGCAGCCGTACCGGGTCTCTCGATGAGCAGTTCTTC. Amino acids: CASSRTGSLDEQFF.

This chain uses TRBV28 with TRBJ2-1; the D is unclear. CDR1 is MDHEN and CDR2 is SYDVKM in the germline V gene. The V end lost 5 bases, the J end lost 5 bases, and 7 bases lay between the germline ends. The CDR3 has 12 amino acids. The DNA of the CDR3 is TGTGCCAGCAGTACCAGGAACAATGAGCAGTTCTTC. It codes for CASSTRNNEQFF.

V gene TRBV7-2 combines with J gene TRBJ1-4; D remains unclear. In germline, CDR1 is SGHTA, CDR2 FQGNSA. The CDR3 contains 12 residues. V was pared by 3 bases and J by 8 bases, with 7 bases between. The CDR3 spells CASSFGGEKLFF. CDR3 in DNA: TGTGCCAGCAGCTTCGGTGGGGAAAAACTGTTTTTT.

The sample holds a few counts of this clone. This sequence joins TRBV29-1 and TRBJ2-5; 10 bases map to TRBD1. The CDR3 length is 13 residues. CDR1 and CDR2 from the germline V gene are SQVTM and ANQGSEA. Germline trimming cut 6 bases from V and 9 bases from J; bases unmatched to any gene: 10. This CDR3 reads CSVARDRGGAQYF. The DNA of the CDR3 is TGCAGCGTGGCCCGGGACAGGGGAGGGGCCCAGTACTTC.

The count of this clone is one. This chain links TRBV2 with TRBJ2-5, with 9 bases fitting TRBD2. This CDR3 region has 14 residues. V dropped 7 bases and J dropped 3; count of bases not matched to a gene: 6. Per the germline V gene, CDR1 is SNHLY and CDR2 is FYNNEI. This chain's CDR3 is CASNLAGLKETQYF. For the CDR3, the DNA is TGTGCCAGCAATCTAGCGGGACTGAAAGAGACCCAGTACTTC. Using reference TRBV2 and TRBJ2-5 for the parts outside the CDR3, the full variable domain is EPEVTQTPSHQVTQMGQEVILRCVPISNHLYFYWYRQILGQKVEFLVSFYNNEISEKSEIFDDQFSVERPDGSNFTLKIRSTKLEDSAMYFCASNLAGLKETQYFGPGTRLLVL.

Concerning this clone: A much larger clone differs by one base, so this may be a read error. The sample has other DNA sequences that encode this CDR3 too. The J gene is TRBJ1-2, the V gene TRBV28; D gene uncertain. Looked up from germline, CDR1 is MDHEN and CDR2 is SYDVKM. CDR3 size: 15 residues. V lost 1 base and J lost 2, with 11 bases in between. CDR3 DNA: TGTGCCAGCAGTTTATCCCCCCGATTAAACTATGGCTACACCTTC. This gives the protein CASSLSPRLNYGYTF.

Comments on this clone: One base away lies a much larger clone, so this may be a sequencing read error. The chain has TRBV7-2 and TRBJ2-3; D gene uncertain. V gave up 3 bases and J gave up 2 bases, with 0 bases separating them. This CDR3 region has 11 residues. Germline V gene data show CDR1 as SGHTA and CDR2 as FQGNSA. CDR3 sequence: CASSFTDTQYF. The CDR3 DNA follows: TGTGCCAGCAGCTTCACAGATACGCAGTATTTT. Full variable domain (outside the CDR3, taken from reference TRBV7-2 and TRBJ2-3): GAGVSQSPSNKVTEKGKDVELRCDPISGHTALYWYRQSLGQGLEFLIYFQGNSAPDKSGLPSDRFSAERTGGSVSTLTIQRTQQEDSAVYLCASSFTDTQYFGPGTRLTVL.